The 2 T cell receptor beta chains in this list originate from one sample, sequenced in a study of early T cells in non-severe SARS-CoV-2 infection. TCRdb analysed the 5' RACE reads with MiXCR anew, one entry per CDR3 protein. The sample lists more than 85,000 distinct CDR3 sequences; roughly 12% were seen once. Here the sequenced sample was whole blood, taken at baseline. These receptors originate from an adult who was a healthcare worker with PCR-confirmed SARS-CoV-2 infection or an uninfected control (not recorded which).

Ten or more counts support this clonotype. V usage is TRBV6-5 and J usage is TRBJ1-2; possible D gene TRBD1, 5 bases. Between the trimmed V and J ends, which lost 0 bases and 12 bases, there was a span of 17 bases. The germline CDR1 and CDR2 sequences are MNHEY and SVGAGI. CDR3 size: 14 residues. The CDR3 nucleotides read TGTGCCAGCAGTTACTCGAGGGGCAGGGAGGCGAACACCTTC. It codes for CASSYSRGREANTF.

This clonotype was seen at least ten times. The chain is built from TRBV4-1 and TRBJ2-3; D not resolved. The CDR3 length is 14 residues. The V gene lost 3 bases and the J gene lost 0 bases, with 7 bases spanning the gap. Germline V gene lookup returns CDR1 MGHRA and CDR2 YSYEKL. The CDR3 DNA reads as TGCGCCAGCAGCCACTTGTCTAGCACAGATACGCAGTATTTT. Its protein is CASSHLSSTDTQYF.